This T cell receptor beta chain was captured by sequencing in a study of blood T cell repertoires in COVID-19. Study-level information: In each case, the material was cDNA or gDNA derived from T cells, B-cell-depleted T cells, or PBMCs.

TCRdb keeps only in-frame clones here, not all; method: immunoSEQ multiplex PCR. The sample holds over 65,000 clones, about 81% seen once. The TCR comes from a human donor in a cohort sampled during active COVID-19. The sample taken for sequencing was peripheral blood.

CDR3 protein: CASSQLGGTSISNTGELFF. The CDR3 coding sequence is TGTGCCAGCAGCCAATTGGGGGGGACTAGCATTTCGAACACCGGGGAGCTGTTTTTT. The chain combines TRBV3-1 (or the pseudogene TRBV3-2) with TRBJ2-2, with 9 bases fitting TRBD2. Germline trimming cut 2 bases from V and 0 bases from J; bases unmatched to any gene: 10. Looked up from germline, CDR1 is LGHDT and CDR2 is YNNKEL (reference sequence). The CDR3 contains 19 residues.